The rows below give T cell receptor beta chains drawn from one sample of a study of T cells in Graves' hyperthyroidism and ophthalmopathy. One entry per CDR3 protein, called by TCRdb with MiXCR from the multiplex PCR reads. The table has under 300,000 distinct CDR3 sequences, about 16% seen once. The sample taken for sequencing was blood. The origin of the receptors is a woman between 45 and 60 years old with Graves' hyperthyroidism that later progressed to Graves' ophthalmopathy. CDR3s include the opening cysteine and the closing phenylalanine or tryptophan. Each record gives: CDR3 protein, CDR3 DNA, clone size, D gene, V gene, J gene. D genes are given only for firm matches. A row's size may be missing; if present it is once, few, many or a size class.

CDR3: CASSPRLAGEGELFF
DNA: TGTGCCAGCAGCCCAAGACTAGCGGGAGAGGGGGAGCTGTTTTTT
size: .
D: TRBD2
V: TRBV6-1
J: TRBJ2-2

CDR3: CASSPKDRDVAGELFF
DNA: TGTGCCAGCAGCCCAAAGGACAGGGATGTGGCCGGGGAGCTGTTTTTT
size: many
D: TRBD1
V: TRBV7-3
J: TRBJ2-2

CDR3: CASSLWRGTGRQPLYEQYF
DNA: TGTGCCAGCAGTTTATGGAGGGGGACAGGGCGGCAACCCCTCTACGAGCAGTACTTC
size: many
D: TRBD1
V: TRBV28
J: TRBJ2-7

CDR3: CATSRDNMGEKLFF
DNA: TGTGCCACCAGCAGAGATAACATGGGTGAAAAACTGTTTTTT
size: .
D: .
V: TRBV15
J: TRBJ1-4

CDR3: CASSLVEAVDNSPLHF
DNA: TGCGCCAGCAGCTTAGTCGAGGCCGTCGACAATTCACCCCTCCACTTT
size: .
D: .
V: TRBV5-1
J: TRBJ1-6

CDR3: CASKGRENTEAFF
DNA: TGTGCCAGTAAGGGACGGGAGAACACTGAAGCTTTCTTT
size: many
D: .
V: TRBV19
J: TRBJ1-1

CDR3: CASSSGLAGGGTGELFF
DNA: TGTGCCAGCAGCTCCGGACTAGCGGGAGGAGGTACCGGGGAGCTGTTTTTT
size: many
D: TRBD2
V: TRBV11-3
J: TRBJ2-2

CDR3: CASTPGGATDTQYF
DNA: TGTGCCAGCACCCCGGGGGGGGCCACAGATACGCAGTATTTT
size: many
D: TRBD2
V: TRBV11-3
J: TRBJ2-3

CDR3: CASSQGGLTNQPQHF
DNA: TGCGCCAGCAGCCAAGGCGGGCTAACCAATCAGCCCCAGCATTTT
size: few
D: .
V: TRBV4-1
J: TRBJ1-5

CDR3: CAISESSNTGELFF
DNA: TGTGCCATCAGTGAATCCTCGAACACCGGGGAGCTGTTTTTT
size: .
D: .
V: TRBV10-3
J: TRBJ2-2

CDR3: CASSRGLALYNEQFF
DNA: TGTGCCAGCTCCCGAGGACTAGCCCTCTACAATGAGCAGTTCTTC
size: .
D: TRBD2
V: TRBV6-4
J: TRBJ2-1

CDR3: CASSLVSVPDTQYF
DNA: TGTGCCAGCAGCTTGGTTTCAGTTCCGGATACCCAGTACTTC
size: .
D: .
V: TRBV5-6
J: TRBJ2-5

CDR3: CASSEQGAGYEQYF
DNA: TGTGCCAGCAGTGAACAGGGGGCAGGATACGAGCAGTACTTC
size: once
D: TRBD1
V: TRBV2
J: TRBJ2-7

CDR3: CASSLVGSGTTSYGNEQFF
DNA: TGCGCCAGCAGCTTGGTTGGTAGCGGGACCACCAGCTACGGCAATGAGCAGTTCTTC
size: many
D: TRBD2
V: TRBV5-1
J: TRBJ2-1

CDR3: CASSLGHNYNEQFF
DNA: TGCGCCAGCAGCTTGGGTCACAACTACAATGAGCAGTTCTTC
size: few
D: .
V: TRBV5-1
J: TRBJ2-1

CDR3: CSARVRRANTEAFF
DNA: TGCAGTGCTAGAGTCCGACGGGCTAACACTGAAGCTTTCTTT
size: many
D: .
V: TRBV20-1
J: TRBJ1-1

CDR3: CASSIYTTGELFF
DNA: TGTGCCAGTAGTATCTATACTACCGGGGAGCTGTTTTTT
size: .
D: .
V: TRBV19
J: TRBJ2-2

CDR3: CASSLRDRTDTQYF
DNA: TGTGCCAGCAGCTTGCGGGACCGCACAGATACGCAGTATTTT
size: many
D: .
V: TRBV7-3
J: TRBJ2-3

CDR3: CASSQRSQGLNSPLHF
DNA: TGTGCCAGCAGCCAACGCTCTCAGGGTTTGAATTCACCCCTCCACTTT
size: .
D: .
V: TRBV14
J: TRBJ1-6

CDR3: CASSLAGGPGDTQYF
DNA: TGCGCCAGCAGCTTAGCGGGAGGGCCAGGAGATACGCAGTATTTT
size: .
D: TRBD2
V: TRBV5-1
J: TRBJ2-3

CDR3: CASSYQLRQYF
DNA: TGTGCCAGCTCGTACCAGTTACGGCAGTACTTC
size: many
D: .
V: TRBV28
J: TRBJ2-7

CDR3: CASSLPLGELFF
DNA: TGTGCCAGCAGCTTACCACTCGGGGAGCTGTTTTTT
size: many
D: .
V: TRBV7-2
J: TRBJ2-2

CDR3: CASSRPGGTGEATYEQYF
DNA: TGTGCCAGCAGTCGCCCGGGGGGGACCGGGGAAGCAACCTACGAGCAGTACTTC
size: .
D: TRBD2
V: TRBV12-3/TRBV12-4
J: TRBJ2-7

CDR3: CASSSGQGKYGYTF
DNA: TGTGCCAGCTCATCCGGACAGGGAAAGTATGGCTACACCTTC
size: few
D: TRBD1
V: TRBV18
J: TRBJ1-2